This record looks at one T cell receptor beta chain sequence and its context. The sample belongs to a study of blood T cells in healthy people across ages. Between the trimmed V and J ends, which lost 5 bases and 1 base, there was a span of 14 bases. The CDR3 has 15 amino acids. CDR1 SGHTA and CDR2 FQGNSA come from the germline V gene. Primed by a sample-barcoded 5' primer and a J-beta primer mix, a second PCR proceeded for 7 to 11 cycles. TCRdb redid the calling of the 5' RACE reads with MiXCR, one entry per CDR3 protein. The data contain under 1,000,000 distinct CDR3 sequences, 30% to 45% of them singletons.

The rearrangement links TRBV7-2 to TRBJ1-1; TRBD1 is a possible D gene (5 bases). This clonotype originated in a man aged 18 to 29 in good health. Sequencing was done on a sample of blood. The CDR3 loop reads CASSRPGQTNTEAFF. In DNA, the CDR3 is TGTGCCAGCAGCCGGCCAGGGCAGACGAACACTGAAGCTTTCTTT.